This TCR beta chain was observed in a study of cytomegalovirus exposure and HLA in healthy donors. Study-level information: Assignment to the Caucasian-associated ancestry cluster applied to around 76% of the roughly 400 genotyped donors.

The PCR made use of 60 Vbeta and 13 Jbeta primers. TCRdb's copy holds only in-frame clones and misses some; the assay was immunoSEQ multiplex PCR. The repertoire table contains 100,000 to 150,000 clones. V gave up 3 bases and J gave up 5 bases, with 10 bases separating them. The CDR3 extends over 13 amino acids. Germline lookup yields CDR1 SGHTA and CDR2 FQGNSA. The chain links TRBV7-2 to TRBJ2-5, with a weak D call TRBD2 (7 bases). The sequence came from a woman aged 40-49 years in good health and CMV-seronegative. Sequencing used PBMCs. Here the CDR3 reads CASSLAGAETQYF. In DNA, the CDR3 is TGTGCCAGCAGCTTGGCGGGGGCGGAGACCCAGTACTTC.